Sequencing of this T cell receptor beta chain was carried out in a study of blood T cell repertoires in COVID-19. This CDR3 contains 13 residues. The V and J ends lost 1 base and 6 bases respectively, with 9 bases between them. Germline V lookup: CDR1 LGHDT, CDR2 YNNKEL (reference sequence). Data came from immunoSEQ multiplex PCR; TCRdb stores just in-frame clones and leaves some out. The sample has 200,000 to 250,000 clones, approximately 83% seen once. The V and J genes are TRBV3-1 (or the pseudogene TRBV3-2) and TRBJ1-1; unclear D gene. The TCR comes from a man aged 30-40 years who had recovered from COVID-19. Sequenced input: peripheral blood. The CDR3 is CASSQGQNAEAFF. The CDR3 DNA reads TGTGCCAGCAGCCAAGGCCAGAATGCTGAAGCTTTCTTT.